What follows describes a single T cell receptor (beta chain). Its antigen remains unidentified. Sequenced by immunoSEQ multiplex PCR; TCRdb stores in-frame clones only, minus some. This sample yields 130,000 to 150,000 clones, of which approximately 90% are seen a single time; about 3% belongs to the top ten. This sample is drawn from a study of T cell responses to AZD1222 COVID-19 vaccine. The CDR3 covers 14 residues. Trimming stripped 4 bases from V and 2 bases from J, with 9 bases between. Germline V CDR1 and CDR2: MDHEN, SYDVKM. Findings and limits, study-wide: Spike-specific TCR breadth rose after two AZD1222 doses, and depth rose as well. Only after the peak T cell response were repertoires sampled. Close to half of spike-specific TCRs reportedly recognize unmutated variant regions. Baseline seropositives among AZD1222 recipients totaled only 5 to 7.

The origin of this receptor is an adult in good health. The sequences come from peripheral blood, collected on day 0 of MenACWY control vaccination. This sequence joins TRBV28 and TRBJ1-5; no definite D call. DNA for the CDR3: TGTGCCAGCAGTTCCCGACGGGGCAATCAGCCCCAGCATTTT. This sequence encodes CASSSRRGNQPQHF.